The next 18 T cell receptor beta chains were all read from a single sample in a study of T cell changes during pregnancy in multiple sclerosis. Data came from immunoSEQ multiplex PCR; TCRdb stores just in-frame clones and leaves some out. Counted here are tens of thousands of clones, approximately 95% occurring once; the ten biggest clones make up about 0.13%. The source was CD4+ T cells from peripheral blood mononuclear cells, collected after pregnancy. The receptor source for this set is a female donor with multiple sclerosis, enrolled in a pregnancy study.

The chain is built from TRBV5-1 and TRBJ1-1; tentative D call: TRBD1 (5 bases). The V end was cut by 4 bases, the J end by 1 base, with 14 bases between. Germline lookup yields CDR1 SGHRS and CDR2 YFSETQ. The CDR3 is 15 amino acids. The chain's CDR3 is CASSPVGGANTEAFF. As DNA, the CDR3 is TGCGCCAGCAGCCCGGTGGGGGGTGCGAACACTGAAGCTTTCTTT.

This chain connects TRBV28 to TRBJ2-2; 12 positions match TRBD2. CDR3 length: 19 residues. Germline values: CDR1 MDHEN, CDR2 SYDVKM. Unmatched junction bases numbered 11, after V lost 1 base and J lost 5 bases. CDR3 residues: CASSLSLLAGGLGTGELFF. CDR3 nucleotides: TGTGCCAGCAGTTTATCCCTCCTAGCGGGAGGGTTGGGGACCGGGGAGCTGTTTTTT.

The CDR3 DNA reads as TGTGCCAGCAGCCAAGAGATGGTAGCGGAGTTCCAAGAGACCCAGTACTTC. Translated: CASSQEMVAEFQETQYF. This chain uses TRBV4-2 with TRBJ2-5; D perhaps matches TRBD2 (6 bases). The CDR3 totals 17 residues. The germline gives CDR1 LGHNA, CDR2 YNFKEQ. Trimming cost V 0 bases and J 1 base, with 15 bases left between them.

V usage is TRBV4-2 and J usage is TRBJ2-1; TRBD2 matches 16 bases. CDR3 length: 18 residues. Germline V gene lookup returns CDR1 LGHNA and CDR2 YNFKEQ. Germline trimming cut 4 bases from V and 6 bases from J; bases unmatched to any gene: 9. The CDR3 region is CASSPTGGTSGRANEQFF. CDR3 bases: TGTGCCAGCAGCCCAACGGGGGGGACTAGCGGGAGGGCCAATGAGCAGTTCTTC.

The chain has TRBV18 and TRBJ2-1; D possibly corresponds to TRBD2 (5 bases). The CDR3 runs to 14 residues. The germline V and J ends were trimmed by 3 bases and 5 bases, with 11 bases remaining between them. Germline-derived CDR1 and CDR2 are KGHSH and LQKENI. CDR3 residues: CASSPMRADNEQFF. The CDR3 DNA sequence: TGTGCCAGCTCACCGATGAGGGCCGACAATGAGCAGTTCTTC.

In nucleotides, the CDR3 is TGCAGCGCCACGACGGGACAGGGATCAGAGACCCAGTACTTC. Translation: CSATTGQGSETQYF. This rearrangement joins TRBV29-1 to TRBJ2-5, with TRBD1 identical over 9 bases. In germline, CDR1 is SQVTM, CDR2 ANQGSEA. The CDR3 is 14 amino acids. Trimming cost V 7 bases and J 4 bases; bases outside gene matches: 10.

The chain joins TRBV30 to TRBJ2-3, with D hard to call. The V and J ends lost 0 bases and 4 bases respectively, with 17 bases between them. Germline CDR1 and CDR2: GTSNPN and SVGIG (reference sequence). CDR3 length: 16 amino acids. The CDR3 DNA sequence: TGTGCCTGGAGTGTAGGCAAGACAATAGGCCCAGATACGCAGTATTTT. It codes for CAWSVGKTIGPDTQYF.

J is TRBJ1-1 and V is TRBV7-9; TRBD1 agrees at 7 bases. Per the germline V gene, CDR1 is SEHNR and CDR2 is FQNEAQ (reference sequence). There are 15 residues in the CDR3. Trimming removed 4 bases from V and 6 bases from J; junction bases left unmatched: 11. The CDR3 DNA reads as TGTGCCAGCAGCTCCCCGGGACTCAGGGGGGCTGAAGCTTTCTTT. Its translation: CASSSPGLRGAEAFF.

The chain joins TRBV5-1 to TRBJ2-7; TRBD1 matches at 8 bases. This CDR3 region has 14 residues. Germline CDR1 reads SGHRS; CDR2 reads YFSETQ. The junction had 9 bases not matched to a gene; V was cut back by 4 bases and J by 6 bases. The CDR3 spells CASSPARGPREQYF. The CDR3 coding sequence is TGCGCCAGCAGCCCCGCCAGGGGGCCCCGCGAGCAGTACTTC. The full variable domain, completed using reference TRBV5-1 and TRBJ2-7, is KAGVTQTPRYLIKTRGQQVTLSCSPISGHRSVSWYQQTPGQGLQFLFEYFSETQRNKGNFPGRFSGRQFSNSRSEMNVSTLELGDSALYLCASSPARGPREQYFGPGTRLTVT.

The chain is built from TRBV7-2 and TRBJ2-3; 8 bases map to TRBD2. Germline trimming cut 7 bases from V and 0 bases from J; bases unmatched to any gene: 6. Per the germline V gene, CDR1 is SGHTA and CDR2 is FQGNSA. The CDR3 covers 15 residues. DNA of the CDR3: TGTGCCAGCAAACCGGGAGGGCCCAGCACAGATACGCAGTATTTT. It translates to CASKPGGPSTDTQYF. The whole variable domain, remainder taken from reference TRBV7-2 and TRBJ2-3, is GAGVSQSPSNKVTEKGKDVELRCDPISGHTALYWYRQSLGQGLEFLIYFQGNSAPDKSGLPSDRFSAERTGGSVSTLTIQRTQQEDSAVYLCASKPGGPSTDTQYFGPGTRLTVL.

The chain carries TRBV7-2 and TRBJ2-2, with 9 bases that match TRBD1. Trimming took 5 bases from V and 1 from J; bases not matched to a gene: 5. This CDR3 contains 16 residues. Germline CDR1 is SGHTA and CDR2 is FQGNSA. In nucleotides, the CDR3 is TGTGCCAGCAGCGCCAACAGGGGGCTGAACACCGGGGAGCTGTTTTTT. This sequence encodes CASSANRGLNTGELFF.

The chain has TRBV19 and TRBJ2-3; D is perhaps TRBD2 (6 bases). Germline values: CDR1 LNHDA, CDR2 SQIVND (reference sequence). V was cut by 4 bases and J by 4 bases, with 12 bases left in between. This CDR3 is built from 14 residues. In DNA, the CDR3 is TGTGCCAGTAGTAGGGGGGAGCAAGCAGATACGCAGTATTTT. This codes for CASSRGEQADTQYF.

CDR3 region: CASSLGATGLNSPLHF. In nucleotides, the CDR3 is TGTGCCAGCAGCCTGGGGGCCACAGGGCTTAATTCACCCCTCCACTTT. The rearrangement links TRBV5-6 to TRBJ1-6; D might be TRBD1 (6 bases). The CDR3 covers 16 residues. With 4 bases removed from V and 6 bases from J, the gap between germline ends came to 17 bases. CDR1 is SGHDT and CDR2 is YYEEEE in the germline V gene.

This chain links TRBV4-1 with TRBJ2-7; 8 bases align to TRBD2. The CDR3 runs 15 residues. V trimming: 1 base; J trimming: 3 bases; junction bases outside the gene matches: 5. Per the germline V gene, CDR1 is MGHRA and CDR2 is YSYEKL. The CDR3 sequence is CASSQGSSGHYEQYF. The CDR3 nucleotides read TGCGCCAGCAGCCAAGGCTCTAGCGGGCACTACGAGCAGTACTTC.

The chain uses TRBV5-1 and TRBJ2-1; 11 nucleotides line up with TRBD2. Trimming removed 2 bases from V and 8 bases from J; junction bases left unmatched: 15. The CDR3 loop spans 18 amino acids. Germline assignment: CDR1 SGHRS and CDR2 YFSETQ. CDR3 coding DNA: TGCGCCAGCAGCTTAGGTGAGGGGACTAGCGGAAGAGGTCATGAGCAGTTCTTC. This encodes CASSLGEGTSGRGHEQFF.

V gene TRBV5-8 combines with J gene TRBJ1-5; D gene ambiguous. The CDR3 has 18 residues. The V end lost 4 bases, the J end lost 0 bases, and 20 bases lay between the germline ends. The germline V gene has CDR1 SGHTS and CDR2 YDEGEE. The DNA for the CDR3 is TGTGCCAGCAGCGCGGCAACACCGGGAAGATATAGCAATCAGCCCCAGCATTTT. Protein sequence: CASSAATPGRYSNQPQHF. The entire variable domain, with the rest obtained from reference TRBV5-8 and TRBJ1-5, is as follows: EAGVTQSPTHLIKTRGQQATLRCSPISGHTSVYWYQQALGLGLQFLLWYDEGEERNRGNFPPRFSGRQFPNYSSELNVNALELEDSALYLCASSAATPGRYSNQPQHFGDGTRLSIL.

The gene calls are TRBV5-5 and TRBJ2-7; D remains unclear. The germline gives CDR1 SGHKS, CDR2 YYEKEE (reference sequence). The CDR3 covers 14 residues. The V end was cut by 0 bases, the J end by 2 bases, with 9 bases between. The CDR3 here is CASSLASSAYEQYF. CDR3 nucleotide sequence: TGTGCCAGCAGCTTGGCCTCGTCCGCCTACGAGCAGTACTTC.

The V gene is TRBV11-2, the J gene TRBJ2-7, with TRBD1 as a possible D gene (5 bases). Trimming cost V 1 base and J 0 bases, with 10 bases left between them. The CDR3 has 15 residues. CDR1 SGHAT and CDR2 FQNNGV come from the germline V gene. The CDR3 DNA sequence: TGTGCCAGCAGCTTAGCGACAGCGAGCTCCTACGAGCAGTACTTC. Translation gives CASSLATASSYEQYF.